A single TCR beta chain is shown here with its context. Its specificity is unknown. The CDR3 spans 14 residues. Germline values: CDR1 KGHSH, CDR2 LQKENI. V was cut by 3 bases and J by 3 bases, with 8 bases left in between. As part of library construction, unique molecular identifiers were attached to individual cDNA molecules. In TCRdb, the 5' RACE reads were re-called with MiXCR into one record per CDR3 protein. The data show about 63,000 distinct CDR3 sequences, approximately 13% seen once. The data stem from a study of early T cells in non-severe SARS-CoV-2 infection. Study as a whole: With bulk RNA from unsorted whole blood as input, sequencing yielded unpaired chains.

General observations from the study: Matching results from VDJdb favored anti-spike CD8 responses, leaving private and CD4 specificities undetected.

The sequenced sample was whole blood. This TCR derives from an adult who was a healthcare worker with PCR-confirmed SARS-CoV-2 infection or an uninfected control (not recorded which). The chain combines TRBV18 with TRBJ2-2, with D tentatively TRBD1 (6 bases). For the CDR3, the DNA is TGTGCCAGCTCACCGGACAGAGACACCGGGGAGCTGTTTTTT. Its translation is CASSPDRDTGELFF.